This TCR beta chain emerged from a study of T cell repertoires in cytomegalovirus infection. Study details: Public TCR beta signature analysis indicated the presence of both CMV infection and matching HLA type. General observations from the study: There were carriers of CMV plus the relevant HLA, and cumulative public TCR beta family frequency identified them. HLA-C-restricted CMV-specific TCR beta clonotypes prevailed in the ex vivo response.

The CDR3 is 18 residues long. Germline CDR1 is MNHEY and CDR2 is SVGEGT. The germline V and J ends were trimmed by 6 bases and 0 bases, with 18 bases remaining between them. TCRdb reprocessed the reads with MiXCR, giving one entry per CDR3 protein. The sample shows about 740,000 distinct CDR3 sequences, about 40% of them seen only once. Of note for this clonotype: The antigen is undetermined.

This receptor was identified in a human donor in good health (CMV status not recorded). Some clones in this sample may be carry-over from other donors' samples. The chain couples TRBV6-2 or TRBV6-3 to TRBJ1-6; possibly TRBD1 for D (5 bases). The sample comprised PBMCs. The DNA of the CDR3 is TGTGCCAGCAGCTACCCACCAGGGAGGAGCTCCTATAATTCACCCCTCCACTTT. Translating gives CASSYPPGRSSYNSPLHF.